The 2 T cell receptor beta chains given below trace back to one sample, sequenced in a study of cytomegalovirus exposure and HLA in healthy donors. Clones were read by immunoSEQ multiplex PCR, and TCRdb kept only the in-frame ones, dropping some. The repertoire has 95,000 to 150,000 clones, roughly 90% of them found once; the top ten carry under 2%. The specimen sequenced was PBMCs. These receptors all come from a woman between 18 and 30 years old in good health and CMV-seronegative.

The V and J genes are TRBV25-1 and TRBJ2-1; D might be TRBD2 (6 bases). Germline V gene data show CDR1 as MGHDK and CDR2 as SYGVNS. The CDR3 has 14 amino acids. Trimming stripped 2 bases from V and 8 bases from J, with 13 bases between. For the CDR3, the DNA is TGTGCCAGCAGTGAAGGGGCGGGGAAGGATGAGCAGTTCTTC. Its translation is CASSEGAGKDEQFF.

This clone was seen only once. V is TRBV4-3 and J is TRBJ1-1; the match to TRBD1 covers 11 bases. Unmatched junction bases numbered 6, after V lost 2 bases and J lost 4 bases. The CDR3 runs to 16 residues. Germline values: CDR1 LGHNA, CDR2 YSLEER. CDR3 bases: TGCGCCAGCAGCCAAACACCGGGGACAGGGGGCACTGAAGCTTTCTTT. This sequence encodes CASSQTPGTGGTEAFF.